This paragraph covers one T cell receptor beta chain sequence. TCRdb's table, derived via immunoSEQ multiplex PCR, lists solely in-frame clones and lacks some. The sample yields 38,000 or so clones, 92% seen once. V dropped 10 bases and J dropped 5; count of bases not matched to a gene: 4. Germline V gene lookup returns CDR1 LNHDA and CDR2 SQIVND (reference sequence). This CDR3 comprises 11 residues. This record comes from a study of T cell changes during pregnancy in multiple sclerosis. The sample consisted of CD8+ T cells from peripheral blood mononuclear cells, taken in the first trimester of pregnancy. The chain combines TRBV19 with TRBJ1-1; 7 nucleotides align to TRBD1. This TCR derives from a female donor with multiple sclerosis, enrolled in a pregnancy study. DNA of the CDR3: TGTGCCACCAGCAGGGGGACTGAAGCTTTCTTT. As protein: CATSRGTEAFF.